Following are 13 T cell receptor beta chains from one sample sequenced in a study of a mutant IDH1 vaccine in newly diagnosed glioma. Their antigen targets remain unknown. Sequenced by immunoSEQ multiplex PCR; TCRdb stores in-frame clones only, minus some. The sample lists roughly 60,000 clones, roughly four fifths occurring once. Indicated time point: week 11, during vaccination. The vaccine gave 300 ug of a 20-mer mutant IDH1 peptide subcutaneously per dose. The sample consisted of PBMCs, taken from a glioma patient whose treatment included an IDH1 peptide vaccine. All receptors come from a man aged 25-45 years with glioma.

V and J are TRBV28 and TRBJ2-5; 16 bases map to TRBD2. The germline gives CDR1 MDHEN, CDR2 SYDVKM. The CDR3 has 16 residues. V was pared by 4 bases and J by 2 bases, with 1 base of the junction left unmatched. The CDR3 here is CASSSGLAGGQETQYF. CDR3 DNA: TGTGCCAGCAGTTCGGGACTAGCGGGAGGGCAAGAGACCCAGTACTTC. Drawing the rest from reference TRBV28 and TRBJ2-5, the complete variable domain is DVKVTQSSRYLVKRTGEKVFLECVQDMDHENMFWYRQDPGLGLRLIYFSYDVKMKEKGDIPEGYSVSREKKERFSLILESASTNQTSMYLCASSSGLAGGQETQYFGPGTRLLVL.

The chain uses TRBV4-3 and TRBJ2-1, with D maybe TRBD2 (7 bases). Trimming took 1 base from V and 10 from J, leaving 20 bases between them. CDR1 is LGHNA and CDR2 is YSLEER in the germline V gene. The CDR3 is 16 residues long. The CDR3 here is CASSQVGGADSSEQFF. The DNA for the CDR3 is TGCGCCAGCAGCCAAGTAGGGGGGGCTGATAGTAGCGAGCAGTTCTTC.

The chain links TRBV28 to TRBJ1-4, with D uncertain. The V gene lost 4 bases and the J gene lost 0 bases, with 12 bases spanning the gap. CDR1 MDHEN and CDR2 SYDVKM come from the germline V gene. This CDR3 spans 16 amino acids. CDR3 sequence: CASSSPGTATNEKLFF. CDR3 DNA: TGTGCCAGCAGTTCTCCAGGTACTGCAACTAATGAAAAACTGTTTTTT.

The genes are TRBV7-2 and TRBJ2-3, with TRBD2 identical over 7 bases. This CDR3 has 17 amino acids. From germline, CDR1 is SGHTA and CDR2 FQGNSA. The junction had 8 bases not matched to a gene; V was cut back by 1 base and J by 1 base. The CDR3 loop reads CASSLGPTGGGTDTQYF. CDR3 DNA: TGTGCCAGCAGCTTAGGCCCAACGGGGGGAGGCACAGATACGCAGTATTTT.

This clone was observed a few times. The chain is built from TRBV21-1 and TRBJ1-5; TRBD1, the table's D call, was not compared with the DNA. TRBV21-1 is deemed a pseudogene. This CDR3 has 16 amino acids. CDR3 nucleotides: TGTGCCAGCAGCAGTTGGACAGGGGGAAGGGGTCAGCCCCAGCATTTT. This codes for CASSSWTGGRGQPQHF.

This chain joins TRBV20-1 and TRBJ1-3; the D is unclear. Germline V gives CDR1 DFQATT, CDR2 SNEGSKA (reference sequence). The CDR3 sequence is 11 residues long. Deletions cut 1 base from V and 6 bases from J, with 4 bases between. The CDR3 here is CSARGVNTIYF. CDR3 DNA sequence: TGCAGTGCTAGAGGAGTAAACACCATATATTTT.

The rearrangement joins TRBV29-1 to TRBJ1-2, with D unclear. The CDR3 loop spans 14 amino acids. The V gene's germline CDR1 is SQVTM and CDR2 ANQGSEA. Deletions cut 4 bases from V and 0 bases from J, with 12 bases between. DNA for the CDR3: TGCAGCGTTGTGGGGTCGGAGGCTAACTATGGCTACACCTTC. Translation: CSVVGSEANYGYTF.

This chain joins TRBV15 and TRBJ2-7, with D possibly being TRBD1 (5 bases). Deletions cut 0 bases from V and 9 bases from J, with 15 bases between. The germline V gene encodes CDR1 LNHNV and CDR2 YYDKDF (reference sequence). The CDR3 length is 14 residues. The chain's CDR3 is CATSREQIRVSQYF. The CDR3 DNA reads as TGTGCCACCAGCAGAGAGCAAATCAGGGTTTCGCAGTACTTC. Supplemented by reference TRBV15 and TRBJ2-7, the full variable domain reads DAMVIQNPRYQVTQFGKPVTLSCSQTLNHNVMYWYQQKSSQAPKLLFHYYDKDFNNEADTPDNFQSRRPNTSFCFLDIRSPGLGDTAMYLCATSREQIRVSQYFGPGTRLTVT.

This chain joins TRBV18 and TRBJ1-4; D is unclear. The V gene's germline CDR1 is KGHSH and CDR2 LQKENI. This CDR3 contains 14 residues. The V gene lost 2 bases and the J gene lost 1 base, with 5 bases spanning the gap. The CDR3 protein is CASSPSGTNEKLFF. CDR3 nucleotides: TGTGCCAGCTCACCATCGGGAACTAATGAAAAACTGTTTTTT.

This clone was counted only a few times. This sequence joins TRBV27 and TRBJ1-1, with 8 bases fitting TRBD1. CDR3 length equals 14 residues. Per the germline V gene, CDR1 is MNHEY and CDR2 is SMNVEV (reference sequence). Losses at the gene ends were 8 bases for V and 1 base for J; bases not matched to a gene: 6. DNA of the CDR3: TGTGCCAGCGCCTTCAGGGGGCCGAACACTGAAGCTTTCTTT. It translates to CASAFRGPNTEAFF.

This chain's CDR3 is CASSQGTGTDTQYF. CDR3 in DNA: TGCGCCAGCAGCCAAGGTACGGGGACAGATACGCAGTATTTT. The rearrangement joins TRBV4-1 to TRBJ2-3, with D possibly being TRBD2 (5 bases). Trimming removed 1 base at V and 3 bases at J, with 8 bases between. Germline V CDR1 and CDR2: MGHRA, YSYEKL. CDR3 length: 14 residues.

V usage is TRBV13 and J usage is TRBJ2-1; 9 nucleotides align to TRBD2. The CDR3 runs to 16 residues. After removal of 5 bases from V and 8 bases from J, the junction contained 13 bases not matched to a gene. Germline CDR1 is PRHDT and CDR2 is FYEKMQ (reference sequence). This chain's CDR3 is CASSLVAGDQIDEQFF. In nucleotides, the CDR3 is TGTGCCAGCAGCCTCGTAGCGGGAGATCAAATCGATGAGCAGTTCTTC. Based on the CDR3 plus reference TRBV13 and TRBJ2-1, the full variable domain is AAGVIQSPRHLIKEKRETATLKCYPIPRHDTVYWYQQGPGQDPQFLISFYEKMQSDKGSIPDRFSAQQFSDYHSELNMSSLELGDSALYFCASSLVAGDQIDEQFFGPGTRLTVL.

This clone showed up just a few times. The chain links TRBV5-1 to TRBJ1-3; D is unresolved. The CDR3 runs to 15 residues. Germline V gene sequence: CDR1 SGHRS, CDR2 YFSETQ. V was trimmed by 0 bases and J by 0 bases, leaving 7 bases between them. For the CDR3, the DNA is TGCGCCAGCAGCTTGGGGAACCCCTCTGGAAACACCATATATTTT. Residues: CASSLGNPSGNTIYF. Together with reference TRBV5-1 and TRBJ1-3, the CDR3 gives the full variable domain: KAGVTQTPRYLIKTRGQQVTLSCSPISGHRSVSWYQQTPGQGLQFLFEYFSETQRNKGNFPGRFSGRQFSNSRSEMNVSTLELGDSALYLCASSLGNPSGNTIYFGEGSWLTVV.